In its sample, the clone carrying this T cell receptor beta chain was seen once. The antigen is not known. This entry is derived from a study of OX40 agonist ivuxolimab in advanced cancers. At the level of the study: The patients received agonistic anti-OX40 (CD134) antibody ivuxolimab. Patients received ivuxolimab, an intravenous treatment, every 2 weeks at 0.01 to 10 mg/kg. Eligibility admitted prior anti-PD-1, anti-PD-L1 or anti-CTLA-4 therapy; 35% to 40% had some.

Trimming shortened V by 0 bases and J by 7 bases, and 19 bases separated the two germline ends. Per germline, CDR1 MGHRA and CDR2 YSYEKL. The CDR3 sequence is 17 residues long. TCRdb's copy holds only in-frame clones and misses some; the assay was immunoSEQ multiplex PCR. The sample includes tens of thousands of clones, over 80% of them seen just once. Study findings and constraints: Antigen targets of the expanded peripheral T cells went undetermined.

This sequence was found in an adult with an advanced solid tumor such as melanoma, head and neck, liver or kidney cancer. The sequenced sample was CD4+ or CD8+ T cells sorted from blood, obtained in a trial of the OX40 agonist ivuxolimab. This chain joins TRBV4-1 and TRBJ2-1, with a possible D match to TRBD2 (6 bases). For the CDR3, the DNA is TGCGCCAGCAGCCAAGAGGGGCCGGAAACTGGGAGGAATGAGCAGTTCTTC. Its protein product is CASSQEGPETGRNEQFF.